These 28 T cell receptor beta chains share one sample of origin, sequenced in a study of naive and memory T cell subsets. General study findings and limits: A few larger clonotypes appeared in naive repertoires, especially CD8, possibly memory cells re-expressing CD45RA.

Both TRBC1 and TRBC2 were covered by a beta constant-region primer of two equimolar oligonucleotides. Nested alpha and beta constant-region primers with the SP2 primer drove four PCR rounds on ligated cDNA. Using its own MiXCR run on the UMI-ligation and nested PCR reads, TCRdb lists one record per CDR3 protein. This sample has 120,000 to 150,000 distinct CDR3 sequences, with roughly 22% found just once. Their antigens remain unidentified. Sequences were obtained from naive CD4+ T cells from blood. The receptors stem from a human donor in good health.

CDR3 bases: TGTGCCAGCAGTTTAACAGGGGGACTAGCGGGAGGGTTCACCGGGGAGCTGTTTTTT. This gives the protein CASSLTGGLAGGFTGELFF. The chain uses TRBV28 and TRBJ2-2; 16 bases are shared with TRBD2. CDR1 MDHEN and CDR2 SYDVKM come from the germline V gene. V lost 2 bases to trimming and J lost 4 bases; unmatched junction nucleotides: 7. This CDR3 region has 19 residues.

The V call is TRBV3-1, the J call TRBJ2-1, with TRBD2 as a possible D gene (6 bases). The V and J ends lost 0 bases and 1 base respectively, with 10 bases between them. The germline CDR1 and CDR2 sequences are LGHDT and YNNKEL (reference sequence). The CDR3 spans 16 residues. The CDR3 is CASSQEASVSYNEQFF. As DNA, the CDR3 is TGTGCCAGCAGCCAAGAAGCTAGCGTGTCCTACAATGAGCAGTTCTTC.

This clonotype occurred a few times. V gene TRBV12-3 or TRBV12-4 combines with J gene TRBJ2-7; D possibly corresponds to TRBD2 (6 bases). CDR3 size: 15 residues. V was shortened by 5 bases and J by 0 bases, with 14 bases between the two germline ends. CDR3 bases: TGTGCCAGCAGTGGCGGGACCGGAAGCTCCTACGAGCAGTACTTC. It codes for CASSGGTGSSYEQYF.

This chain uses TRBV7-9 with TRBJ1-2; D is unclear. Germline V gene lookup returns CDR1 SEHNR and CDR2 FQNEAQ (reference sequence). The CDR3 totals 13 residues. The V and J ends lost 2 bases and 6 bases respectively, with 10 bases between them. CDR3 loop: CASSLRDGDGYTF. The CDR3, as DNA: TGTGCCAGCAGCTTAAGAGATGGAGATGGCTACACCTTC.

This clonotype was counted a few times. The junction does not match germline at one end; this may be a read error. The CDR3 nucleotides read TGTGCCAGCAGGGAAGTGGGGGTCACTCAGCCCCAGCATTTT. It encodes CASREVGVTQPQHF. This chain uses TRBV6-1 with TRBJ1-5; D possibly corresponds to TRBD1 (5 bases). The CDR3 is made up of 14 amino acids. CDR1 and CDR2 (germline): MNHNS, SASEGT.

This rearrangement joins TRBV28 to TRBJ1-4; 9 nucleotides align to TRBD1. Trimming cost V 0 bases and J 4 bases; bases outside gene matches: 0. Germline V gene sequence: CDR1 MDHEN, CDR2 SYDVKM. This CDR3 spans 15 amino acids. The CDR3 protein is CASSLWGQGNEKLFF. DNA for the CDR3: TGTGCCAGCAGTTTATGGGGACAGGGTAATGAAAAACTGTTTTTT.

This clonotype was seen a few times. The gene calls are TRBV4-1 and TRBJ2-1; 8 nucleotides line up with TRBD2. Per the germline V gene, CDR1 is MGHRA and CDR2 is YSYEKL. The CDR3 has 15 residues. The J segment lost 1 base and the V segment lost 6 bases, leaving 5 bases of the junction unmatched. DNA of the CDR3: TGCGCCAGCAGACTCAGCGGGAGTTCCTACAATGAGCAGTTCTTC. This codes for CASRLSGSSYNEQFF.

This clonotype was recorded many times. V is TRBV7-2 and J is TRBJ2-7, with D unclear. Trimming took 5 bases from V and 0 from J, leaving 5 bases between them. This CDR3 region has 12 residues. Germline lookup yields CDR1 SGHTA and CDR2 FQGNSA. The CDR3 spells CASSLSSYEQYF. As DNA, the CDR3 is TGTGCCAGCAGCCTTAGCTCCTACGAGCAGTACTTC.

The chain combines TRBV12-3 or TRBV12-4 with TRBJ2-2; 9 nucleotides agree with TRBD2. The J segment lost 4 bases and the V segment lost 6 bases, leaving 6 bases of the junction unmatched. CDR3 size: 15 residues. CDR3 in amino acids: CASRPWTSATGELFF. CDR3 nucleotide sequence: TGTGCCAGCAGGCCGTGGACTAGCGCCACCGGGGAGCTGTTTTTT.

This clonotype has a handful of counts. V usage is TRBV28 and J usage is TRBJ2-7; TRBD1 aligns across 7 bases. CDR1 is MDHEN and CDR2 is SYDVKM in the germline V gene. V lost 5 bases and J lost 4; bases outside the gene matches: 17. The CDR3 loop spans 17 amino acids. The CDR3 here is CASSQPRQGLIRYEQYF. The DNA for the CDR3 is TGTGCCAGCAGTCAACCGCGACAGGGTTTAATCCGTTACGAGCAGTACTTC.

The chain has TRBV6-5 and TRBJ2-7, with a weak D call TRBD1 (6 bases). This CDR3 is built from 12 residues. The V gene lost 11 bases and the J gene lost 4 bases, with 15 bases spanning the gap. Germline CDR1 reads MNHEY; CDR2 reads SVGAGI. The DNA of the CDR3 is TGTGCCTCGAGGACAGTCCCTTACGAGCAGTACTTC. Its protein is CASRTVPYEQYF.

The chain carries TRBV12-3 or TRBV12-4 and TRBJ1-1; D not resolved. This CDR3 has 14 amino acids. Trimming cost V 5 bases and J 2 bases, with 12 bases left between them. This CDR3 is CASSGMPGNTEAFF. The CDR3 bases are TGTGCCAGCAGTGGAATGCCAGGTAACACTGAAGCTTTCTTT.

The chain combines TRBV7-4 with TRBJ2-5; 9 nucleotides match TRBD1. After removal of 0 bases from V and 4 bases from J, the junction contained 3 bases not matched to a gene. Germline values: CDR1 SGHVT, CDR2 SQSDAQ. The CDR3 is made up of 15 amino acids. The CDR3 nucleotides are TGTGCCAGCAGCTTAGCTCGGACAGGGGTAGAGACCCAGTACTTC. As protein: CASSLARTGVETQYF.

In its sample, this clonotype was seen many times. The chain is built from TRBV20-1 and TRBJ2-4, with TRBD1 identical over 8 bases. CDR3 length: 13 residues. Germline CDR1 is DFQATT and CDR2 is SNEGSKA (reference sequence). The V gene end was trimmed by 6 bases and the J gene end by 8 bases; junction bases not matched to a gene: 9. In DNA form, the CDR3 reads TGCAGTGCGCCAGGGGACAGGTCGGACATTCAGTACTTC. This sequence encodes CSAPGDRSDIQYF.

V gene TRBV7-2 combines with J gene TRBJ2-3; no definite D call. CDR1 is SGHTA and CDR2 is FQGNSA in the germline V gene. Trimming took 2 bases from V and 10 from J, leaving 10 bases between them. CDR3 length equals 12 residues. CDR3 protein: CASSLSRQAQYF. In DNA, the CDR3 is TGTGCCAGCAGCTTAAGCCGACAAGCGCAGTATTTT.

The chain recombines TRBV11-2 with TRBJ1-5, with TRBD1 identical over 10 bases. CDR3 length equals 15 residues. Trimming at V came to 3 bases and at J to 4 bases, leaving 3 bases not matched to a gene. The germline V gene has CDR1 SGHAT and CDR2 FQNNGV. CDR3 sequence: CASSLGTGVNQPQHF. The CDR3 coding sequence is TGTGCCAGCAGCTTGGGGACAGGGGTTAATCAGCCCCAGCATTTT.

This clonotype was observed at least ten times. The chain combines TRBV7-9 with TRBJ1-1; D remains ambiguous. The CDR3 totals 12 residues. In germline, CDR1 is SEHNR, CDR2 FQNEAQ (reference sequence). Trimming shortened V by 1 base and J by 6 bases, and 6 bases separated the two germline ends. The chain's CDR3 is CASSLVESEAFF. The CDR3 DNA reads as TGTGCCAGCAGCTTAGTAGAGTCTGAAGCTTTCTTT.

A few counts support this clonotype. The J gene is TRBJ2-4, the V gene TRBV29-1; TRBD1 matches 7 bases. CDR1 and CDR2 (germline): SQVTM, ANQGSEA. The CDR3 sequence is 14 residues long. The junction had 8 bases not matched to a gene; V was cut back by 4 bases and J by 5 bases. DNA of the CDR3: TGCAGCGTTGGAGGGGCGCAGGGGGAAAACATTCAGTACTTC. Translation: CSVGGAQGENIQYF.

This clonotype was seen more than once but under ten times. The genes are TRBV5-1 and TRBJ1-2; D remains unclear. Germline V CDR1 and CDR2: SGHRS, YFSETQ. Trimming left V 4 bases short and J 4 bases short, with 11 bases between. The CDR3 extends over 13 amino acids. The CDR3 protein is CASSPDGPYGYTF. In DNA, the CDR3 is TGCGCCAGCAGCCCCGACGGACCCTATGGCTACACCTTC. The full variable domain, its missing parts supplied by reference TRBV5-1 and TRBJ1-2, is KAGVTQTPRYLIKTRGQQVTLSCSPISGHRSVSWYQQTPGQGLQFLFEYFSETQRNKGNFPGRFSGRQFSNSRSEMNVSTLELGDSALYLCASSPDGPYGYTFGSGTRLTVV.

This clonotype has just a few counts. J is TRBJ1-2 and V is TRBV2; D ambiguous. There are 14 residues in the CDR3. Germline CDR1 SNHLY, CDR2 FYNNEI. Trimming stripped 5 bases from V and 2 bases from J, with 12 bases between. The chain's CDR3 is CASSLKTGNYGYTF. The CDR3 coding sequence is TGTGCCAGCAGTCTTAAGACGGGAAACTATGGCTACACCTTC.

The gene calls are TRBV10-3 and TRBJ2-1; 7 nucleotides match TRBD1. The CDR3 spans 11 residues. Trimming at V came to 6 bases and at J to 10 bases, leaving 3 bases not matched to a gene. Germline V lookup: CDR1 ENHRY, CDR2 SYGVKD. The CDR3 loop is CAISGTAEQFF. For the CDR3, the DNA is TGTGCCATCAGCGGGACAGCGGAGCAGTTCTTC.

This clonotype was observed at least ten times. V is TRBV29-1 and J is TRBJ2-2; 7 nucleotides line up with TRBD1. In germline, CDR1 is SQVTM, CDR2 ANQGSEA. Trimming at V came to 6 bases and at J to 6 bases, leaving 10 bases not matched to a gene. This CDR3 has 14 residues. The CDR3 DNA is TGCAGCGTGGCAAACAGGGGTGGCGCCGGGGAGCTGTTTTTT. Translation gives CSVANRGGAGELFF.

Ten or more counts support this clonotype. The V gene is TRBV5-4, the J gene TRBJ2-4; the D gene is possibly TRBD2 (5 bases). The ends were cut back, 3 bases at V and 5 bases at J, with 18 bases in the middle. In germline, CDR1 is SGHNT, CDR2 YYREEE (reference sequence). The CDR3 length is 16 residues. In DNA form, the CDR3 reads TGTGCCAGCAGCTCCGATAGAGGGTCCGGGGAAAACATTCAGTACTTC. This translates into CASSSDRGSGENIQYF.

This clonotype was counted a few times. The genes are TRBV6-5 and TRBJ2-5, with 8 positions matching TRBD1. The V gene end was trimmed by 6 bases and the J gene end by 6 bases; junction bases not matched to a gene: 15. This CDR3 spans 16 amino acids. CDR1 is MNHEY and CDR2 is SVGAGI in the germline V gene. Here the CDR3 reads CASRNQGALNGQTQYF. For the CDR3, the DNA is TGTGCCAGCAGAAATCAGGGGGCGTTGAACGGGCAGACCCAGTACTTC.

V usage is TRBV5-1 and J usage is TRBJ2-2, with 10 bases that match TRBD2. V dropped 1 base and J dropped 6; count of bases not matched to a gene: 6. This CDR3 spans 16 amino acids. CDR1 is SGHRS and CDR2 is YFSETQ in the germline V gene. The CDR3: CASSLTSGTEPGELFF. CDR3 in DNA: TGCGCCAGCAGCTTGACTAGCGGGACAGAACCCGGGGAGCTGTTTTTT.

This clonotype was seen a few times. The chain links TRBV5-6 to TRBJ2-3; 11 bases are shared with TRBD2. The CDR3 consists of 13 residues. The V segment lost 5 bases and the J segment 11 bases; nucleotides outside the gene matches: 7. Germline lookup yields CDR1 SGHDT and CDR2 YYEEEE. The CDR3 coding sequence is TGTGCCAGCAGTGAACTAGCGGGAGAACGGCAGTATTTT. Translating gives CASSELAGERQYF.

The rearrangement links TRBV29-1 to TRBJ1-1; no clear D gene. Germline assignment: CDR1 SQVTM and CDR2 ANQGSEA. The ends were cut back, 4 bases at V and 7 bases at J, with 10 bases in the middle. This CDR3 contains 11 residues. CDR3 sequence: CSVGDLGEAFF. The DNA of the CDR3 is TGCAGCGTTGGAGACCTGGGTGAAGCTTTCTTT.

The count of this clonotype is one. One end of the junction does not line up with germline, which may come from a read error. CDR3 in amino acids: CASRLGTLNTKAFF. For the CDR3, the DNA is TGTGCCAGCAGGTTGGGAACACTGAACACTAAAGCTTTCTTT. The chain joins TRBV5-4 to TRBJ1-1; no clear D gene. The CDR3 extends over 14 amino acids. Germline CDR1 SGHNT, CDR2 YYREEE (reference sequence).